This T cell receptor beta chain is from a study of glioma-infiltrating T cells. Study-wide results and limits: Gliomas, especially low-grade, showed above-expected tissue-blood divergence; non-neoplastic patients showed below.

To note about this clonotype: Its target is not known.

TCR alpha and beta CDR3 regions were amplified from RNA using iRepertoire nested multiplex PCR. Input was 100-400 ng of tissue mRNA or PBMC total RNA. A single record per CDR3 protein comes from TCRdb applying MiXCR to the multiplex PCR reads. The sample has over 70,000 distinct CDR3 sequences, 20% to 25% seen once. The V gene end was trimmed by 8 bases and the J gene end by 6 bases; junction bases not matched to a gene: 10. This CDR3 is built from 15 residues. Germline values: CDR1 LNHDA, CDR2 SQIVND (reference sequence). This sequence was found in a human donor with low-grade glioma or glioblastoma, undergoing nonglioma brain surgery, or in good health (not recorded which). Sequencing used glioma tissue, nonneoplastic brain tissue, or PBMCs (not recorded which). The chain recombines TRBV19 with TRBJ1-5; 10 nucleotides align to TRBD1. CDR3 coding DNA: TGTGCCAGTTCCTACACCGGGACAGGGGCTCAGCCCCAGCATTTT. Translation: CASSYTGTGAQPQHF.